This entry features one TCR beta chain sequence. This CDR3 has 13 amino acids. V was pared by 8 bases and J by 8 bases, with 16 bases between. CDR1 SGHNT and CDR2 YENEEA come from the germline V gene. Libraries were prepared by immunoSEQ multiplex PCR; TCRdb keeps only in-frame clonotypes and omits some of them. The sample carries 200,000 to 250,000 clones, 70% to 90% recorded once. The sample comes from a study of blood T cell repertoires in COVID-19. Background on the study: Sites across the United States, Italy and Spain contributed samples from acute and convalescent COVID-19. T cells, B-cell-depleted T cells, or PBMCs provided the cDNA or gDNA that served as material.

The chain has TRBV11-3 and TRBJ2-1; D is possibly TRBD1 (6 bases). This TCR came from a young man who had recovered from COVID-19. The sample consisted of PBMCs or T cells enriched from blood (not recorded which). CDR3 DNA sequence: TGTGCCAGCGGCCGGGACGAGGGGGATGAGCAGTTCTTC. As protein: CASGRDEGDEQFF.